The 9 T cell receptor beta chains in this list originate from one sample, sequenced in a study of post-analysis software for immune sequencing data (dated by TCRdb to 2013 to 2016). The library was built by means of PCR. Sequencer: Illumina HiSeq 2500. To reduce PCR and sequencing biases, unique molecular identifiers were built into the TCR beta cDNA libraries. In-frame beta chains were kept once TCRdb had trimmed the public reads at Q25 with fastp and called clones with MiXCR. Rows matching on CDR3 protein sequence are summarized as one entry with the most common DNA and genes. This sample comprises 750,000 to 900,000 distinct CDR3 sequences, around 45% of them detected only once. Roughly 4.9% of the sample is taken by the ten largest. No antigens are known for them. The paper's findings and limits, for the study overall: Significantly higher frequencies in patients than in controls were found for roughly 5 TRBV segments, including TRBV5-6, TRBV5-1 and TRBV20-1.

Sequencing was performed on blood. These receptor sequences come from a girl under 18 with multiple sclerosis.

The rearrangement joins TRBV13 to TRBJ2-7; the match to TRBD2 covers 9 bases. Trimming removed 4 bases from V and 2 bases from J; junction bases left unmatched: 6. CDR3 length: 15 residues. Germline lookup yields CDR1 PRHDT and CDR2 FYEKMQ (reference sequence). This chain's CDR3 is CASSSQTSGPYEQYF. The CDR3 DNA sequence: TGTGCCAGCAGCTCCCAGACTAGCGGTCCCTACGAGCAGTACTTC.

CDR3 region: CASSPINRVYGEQYF. The DNA of the CDR3 is TGTGCCAGCAGCCCTATAAACAGGGTTTATGGCGAGCAGTACTTC. This chain connects TRBV3-1 to TRBJ2-5; D is perhaps TRBD1 (6 bases). The J call may not be correct, given that the DNA end is closer to TRBJ2-7. Germline CDR1 is LGHDT and CDR2 is YNNKEL (reference sequence). The CDR3 extends over 15 amino acids.

This clonotype was seen a handful of times. The chain uses TRBV6-2 or TRBV6-3 and TRBJ1-2; 11 positions agree with TRBD1. This CDR3 has 15 amino acids. Looked up from germline, CDR1 is MNHEY and CDR2 is SVGEGT. Trimming took 6 bases from V and 3 from J; bases not matched to a gene: 6. The CDR3 spells CASSRRTGGDYGYTF. The CDR3, as DNA: TGTGCCAGCAGCCGCAGGACAGGGGGCGACTATGGCTACACCTTC.

The chain joins TRBV9 to TRBJ1-2, with D uncertain. The CDR3 spans 12 residues. Trimming pared 0 bases from V and 6 bases from J, leaving 6 bases between. Per the germline V gene, CDR1 is SGDLS and CDR2 is YYNGEE. The CDR3 DNA sequence: TGTGCCAGCAGCGTAGGACTTGATGGCTACACCTTC. Protein product: CASSVGLDGYTF.

This clonotype was seen a single time. This chain uses TRBV29-1 with TRBJ1-5; D might be TRBD1 (5 bases). The CDR3 covers 14 residues. Germline V gives CDR1 SQVTM, CDR2 ANQGSEA. V lost 5 bases to trimming and J lost 5 bases, with 16 bases between them. CDR3 in amino acids: CSVRDGGSDQPQHF. The CDR3 region has the DNA TGCAGCGTTCGGGACGGGGGGAGCGATCAGCCCCAGCATTTT.

This clonotype was counted between two and nine times. The chain carries TRBV5-6 and TRBJ2-3; the D is unclear. Trimming cost V 3 bases and J 7 bases, with 6 bases left between them. Germline V gene lookup returns CDR1 SGHDT and CDR2 YYEEEE. The CDR3 is made up of 11 amino acids. The CDR3 nucleotides read TGTGCCAGCAGCTCGCGTTATACGCAGTATTTT. It specifies CASSSRYTQYF. Full variable domain (rest looked up from reference TRBV5-6 and TRBJ2-3): DAGVTQSPTHLIKTRGQQVTLRCSPKSGHDTVSWYQQALGQGPQFIFQYYEEEERQRGNFPDRFSGHQFPNYSSELNVNALLLGDSALYLCASSSRYTQYFGPGTRLTVL.

This clonotype appeared a few times. This rearrangement joins TRBV11-2 to TRBJ1-2; D unresolved. Trimming removed 5 bases from V and 4 bases from J, with 11 bases in between. The CDR3 runs to 13 residues. The V gene's germline CDR1 is SGHAT and CDR2 FQNNGV. The CDR3 is CASSEIKVYGYTF. In DNA form, the CDR3 reads TGTGCCAGCAGCGAGATAAAGGTCTATGGCTACACCTTC.

The chain employs TRBV7-6 and TRBJ2-1; weak D call: TRBD2 (7 bases). The CDR3 runs to 13 residues. With 1 base removed from V and 10 bases from J, the gap between germline ends came to 11 bases. The V gene's germline CDR1 is SGHVS and CDR2 FNYEAQ. This chain's CDR3 is CASSLEGGEEQFF. The CDR3, as DNA: TGTGCCAGCAGCTTAGAAGGGGGGGAAGAGCAGTTCTTC.

This clonotype appeared a few times. This sequence joins TRBV7-2 and TRBJ2-6; the D gene is possibly TRBD2 (5 bases). CDR3 length: 16 amino acids. Germline V gives CDR1 SGHTA, CDR2 FQGNSA. The germline V and J ends were trimmed by 5 bases and 4 bases, with 15 bases remaining between them. CDR3 nucleotides: TGTGCCAGCAGCCCCCAGGCGGGTGGAGGGGCCAACGTCCTGACTTTC. Translated, it gives CASSPQAGGGANVLTF.